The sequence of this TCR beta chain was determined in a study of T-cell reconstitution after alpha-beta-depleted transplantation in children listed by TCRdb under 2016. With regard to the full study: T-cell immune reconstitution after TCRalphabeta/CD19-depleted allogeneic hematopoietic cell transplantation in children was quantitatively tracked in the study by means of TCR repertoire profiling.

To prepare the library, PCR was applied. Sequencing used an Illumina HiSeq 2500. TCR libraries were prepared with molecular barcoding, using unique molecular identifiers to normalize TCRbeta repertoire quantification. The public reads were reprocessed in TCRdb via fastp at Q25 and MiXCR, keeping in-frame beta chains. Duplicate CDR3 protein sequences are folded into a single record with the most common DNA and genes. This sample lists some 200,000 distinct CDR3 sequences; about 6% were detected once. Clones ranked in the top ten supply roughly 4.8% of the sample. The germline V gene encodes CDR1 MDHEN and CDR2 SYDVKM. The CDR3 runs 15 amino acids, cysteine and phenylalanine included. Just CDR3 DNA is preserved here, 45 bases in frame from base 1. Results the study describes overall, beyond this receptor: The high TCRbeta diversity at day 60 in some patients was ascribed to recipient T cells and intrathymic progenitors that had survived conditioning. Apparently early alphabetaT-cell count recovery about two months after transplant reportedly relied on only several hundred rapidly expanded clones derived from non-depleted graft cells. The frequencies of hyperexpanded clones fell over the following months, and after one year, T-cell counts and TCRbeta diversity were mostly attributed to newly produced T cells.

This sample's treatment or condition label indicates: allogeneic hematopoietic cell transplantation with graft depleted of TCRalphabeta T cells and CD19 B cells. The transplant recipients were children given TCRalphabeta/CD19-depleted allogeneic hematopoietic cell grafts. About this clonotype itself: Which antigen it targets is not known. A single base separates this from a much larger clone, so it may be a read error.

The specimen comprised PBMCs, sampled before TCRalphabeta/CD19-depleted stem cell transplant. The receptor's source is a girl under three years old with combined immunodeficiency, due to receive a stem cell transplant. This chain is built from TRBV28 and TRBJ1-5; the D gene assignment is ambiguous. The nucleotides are TGTGCCATCAGTTTCGGGCGTTTAAGCAATCAGCCCCAGCATTTT. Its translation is CAISFGRLSNQPQHF.